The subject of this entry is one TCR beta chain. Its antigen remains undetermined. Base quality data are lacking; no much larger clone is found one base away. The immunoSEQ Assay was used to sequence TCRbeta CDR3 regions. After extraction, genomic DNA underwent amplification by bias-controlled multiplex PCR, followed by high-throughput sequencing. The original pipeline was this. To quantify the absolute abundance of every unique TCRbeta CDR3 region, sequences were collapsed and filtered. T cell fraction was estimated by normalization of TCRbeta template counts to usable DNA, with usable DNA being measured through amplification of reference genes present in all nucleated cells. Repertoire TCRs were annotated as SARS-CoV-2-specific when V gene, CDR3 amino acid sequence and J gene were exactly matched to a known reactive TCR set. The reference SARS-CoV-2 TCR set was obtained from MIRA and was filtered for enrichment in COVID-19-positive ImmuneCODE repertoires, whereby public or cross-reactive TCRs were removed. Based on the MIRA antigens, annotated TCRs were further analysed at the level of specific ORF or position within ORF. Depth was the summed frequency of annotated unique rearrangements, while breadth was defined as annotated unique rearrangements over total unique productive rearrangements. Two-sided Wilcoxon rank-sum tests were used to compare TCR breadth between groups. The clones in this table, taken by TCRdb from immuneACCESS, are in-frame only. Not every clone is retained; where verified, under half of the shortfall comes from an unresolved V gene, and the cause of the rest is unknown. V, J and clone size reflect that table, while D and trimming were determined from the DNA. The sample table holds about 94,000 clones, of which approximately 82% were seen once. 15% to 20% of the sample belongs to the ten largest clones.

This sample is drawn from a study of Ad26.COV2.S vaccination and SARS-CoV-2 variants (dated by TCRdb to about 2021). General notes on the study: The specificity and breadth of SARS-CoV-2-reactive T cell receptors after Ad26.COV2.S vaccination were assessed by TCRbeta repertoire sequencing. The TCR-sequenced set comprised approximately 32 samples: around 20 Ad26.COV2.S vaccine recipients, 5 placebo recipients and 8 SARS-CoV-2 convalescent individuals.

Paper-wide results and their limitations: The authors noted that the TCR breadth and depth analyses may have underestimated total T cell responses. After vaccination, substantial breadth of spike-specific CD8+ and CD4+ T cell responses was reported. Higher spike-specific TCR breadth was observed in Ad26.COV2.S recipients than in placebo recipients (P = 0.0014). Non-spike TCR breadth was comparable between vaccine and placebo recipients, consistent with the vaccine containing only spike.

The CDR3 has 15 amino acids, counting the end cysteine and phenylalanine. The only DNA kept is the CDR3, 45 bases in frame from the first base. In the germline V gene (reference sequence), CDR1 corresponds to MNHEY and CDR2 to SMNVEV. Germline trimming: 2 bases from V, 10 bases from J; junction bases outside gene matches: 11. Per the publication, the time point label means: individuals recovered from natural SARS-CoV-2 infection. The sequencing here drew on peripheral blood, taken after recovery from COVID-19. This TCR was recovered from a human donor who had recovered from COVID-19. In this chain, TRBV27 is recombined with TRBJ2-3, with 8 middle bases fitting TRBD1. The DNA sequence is TGTGCCAGCAGTTTAGGGCCTATTCCGACAGGGGCGCAGTATTTT. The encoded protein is CASSLGPIPTGAQYF.